This is a list of T cell receptor beta chains from one sample in a study of blood T cell repertoires in COVID-19. Clones were read by immunoSEQ multiplex PCR, and TCRdb kept only the in-frame ones, dropping some. This sample has around 100,000 clones, with about 80% found just once. Material: peripheral blood. Receptors were obtained from a human donor in a cohort sampled during active COVID-19. The CDR3 runs from the conserved cysteine through the conserved F or W. A D gene is named only where the DNA matches it firmly. Rows may omit the clone size; those that give it use once, few, many or a size class.

TRBV6-5,TRBJ1-2,.,TRBD1,CASTPDRGFNYGYTF,TGTGCCAGCACCCCGGACAGGGGATTTAACTATGGCTACACCTTC
TRBV12-3/TRBV12-4,TRBJ1-1,.,.,CASSFQRYTEAFF,TGTGCCAGCAGTTTCCAACGGTACACTGAAGCTTTCTTT
TRBV28,TRBJ1-5,.,.,CASSLPSQAHQPQHF,TGTGCCAGCAGTCTCCCTTCGCAGGCTCATCAGCCCCAGCATTTT
TRBV7-3,TRBJ2-3,once,TRBD2,CASSLSSGPQDTQYF,TGTGCCAGCAGCTTGAGTAGCGGGCCCCAAGATACGCAGTATTTT
TRBV5-1,TRBJ2-5,.,.,CASSLGPSRGEETQYF,TGCGCCAGCAGCTTGGGTCCTAGTAGGGGCGAAGAGACCCAGTACTTC
TRBV3-1/TRBV3-2,TRBJ1-2,few,.,CASSQDWAAHYGYTF,TGTGCCAGCAGCCAAGATTGGGCAGCCCACTATGGCTACACCTTC
TRBV29-1,TRBJ2-1,.,TRBD2,CSVETSQGDNEQFF,TGCAGCGTTGAGACTAGCCAAGGAGACAATGAGCAGTTCTTC
TRBV6-6,TRBJ1-2,once,TRBD1,CASSPQGQGRRLDYGYTF,TGTGCCAGCAGTCCCCAAGGACAGGGAAGGCGGTTGGACTATGGCTACACCTTC
TRBV6-5,TRBJ2-1,.,.,CASRASGGANNEQFF,TGTGCCAGCAGAGCCAGCGGAGGCGCTAACAATGAGCAGTTCTTC
TRBV6-5,TRBJ2-1,.,TRBD2,CASSYDLAGGNNEQFF,TGTGCCAGCAGTTACGATTTAGCGGGAGGGAACAATGAGCAGTTCTTC
TRBV5-4,TRBJ2-7,.,.,CASSLGGGSYEQYF,TGTGCCAGCAGCTTGGGGGGAGGCTCCTACGAGCAGTACTTC
TRBV28,TRBJ1-4,once,TRBD1,CASSLTGVNEKLFF,TGTGCCAGCAGTTTAACAGGGGTTAATGAAAAACTGTTTTTT
TRBV10-3,TRBJ2-7,.,.,CAISESSRDYEQYF,TGTGCCATCAGTGAGTCTAGCCGGGATTACGAGCAGTACTTC
TRBV7-2,TRBJ2-1,few,.,CASSSAGNNEQFF,TGTGCCAGCAGCTCCGCGGGGAACAATGAGCAGTTCTTC
TRBV7-9,TRBJ1-2,few,.,CASSRDTDGYTF,TGTGCCAGCAGCCGGGACACTGATGGCTACACCTTC